A selection of T cell receptor beta chains follows, all from one sample in a study of identical twins' blood T cells. TCRdb re-called the 5' RACE reads through MiXCR, storing one row per CDR3 protein. The sample lists 300,000 to 450,000 distinct CDR3 sequences; about 28% were seen once. The sample comprised PBMCs. The source of these receptors is a woman aged 18-55 years in good health. The CDR3 runs from the conserved cysteine through the conserved F or W. The D gene is left open where the match is weak. Clone sizes are given selectively: once, few, many, or a class where the clone is expanded.

V,D,J,size,DNA,CDR3
TRBV7-2,-,TRBJ2-7,-,TGTGCCAGCAGCGCAGGGATTTCCGACGAGCAGTACTTC,CASSAGISDEQYF
TRBV19,-,TRBJ2-7,few,TGTGCCAGTAGTATTCAAGGGGAGTCCTACGAGCAGTACTTC,CASSIQGESYEQYF
TRBV5-4,TRBD1,TRBJ2-1,few,TGTGCCAGCAGCGGTGGGACAGGAAGGCAGTTCTTC,CASSGGTGRQFF
TRBV20-1,-,TRBJ1-2,-,TGCAGTGCTGGGACACAACCTTATGGCTACACCTTC,CSAGTQPYGYTF
TRBV2,-,TRBJ1-4,-,TGTGCCAGCAGTGGGTACCGGGACGGCCGGACAGAAAAACTGTTTTTT,CASSGYRDGRTEKLFF
TRBV12-3/TRBV12-4,-,TRBJ2-1,-,TGTGCCAGCAGCCCCTCTTTGAGCAGTCGGTTCTTC,CASSPSLSSRFF
TRBV7-8,-,TRBJ1-3,-,TGTGCCAGCAGCCCTGCGGGGGGAAACACCATATATTTT,CASSPAGGNTIYF
TRBV10-3,TRBD1,TRBJ2-1,once,TGTGCCATCGGTGACGGGACAGACAGTCACAATGAGCAGTTCTTC,CAIGDGTDSHNEQFF
TRBV20-1,TRBD1,TRBJ1-1,few,TGCAGTGCCAGCCGGGACAGGGAAAACACTGAAGCTTTCTTT,CSASRDRENTEAFF
TRBV7-9,-,TRBJ1-1,few,TGTGCCAGCAGCTTCCGAGAGGGGCCTTGGAGCACTGAAGCTTTCTTT,CASSFREGPWSTEAFF
TRBV18,-,TRBJ1-2,-,TGTGCCAGCTCGCAGGGTCCTAACTATGGCTACACCTTC,CASSQGPNYGYTF
TRBV7-8,-,TRBJ1-1,few,TGTGCCAGCAGCTTCCAGCGGGACACTGAAGCTTTCTTT,CASSFQRDTEAFF
TRBV7-9,TRBD2,TRBJ2-2,-,TGTGCCAGCAGCTTAGGGCTAGCGGACAACACCGGGGAGCTGTTTTTT,CASSLGLADNTGELFF
TRBV2,-,TRBJ2-1,few,TGTGCCAGCAGGGCGGACCAGAATGAGCAGTTCTTC,CASRADQNEQFF
TRBV20-1,-,TRBJ1-1,few,TGCAGCCCCGACAGATACACTGAAGCTTTCTTT,CSPDRYTEAFF
TRBV5-1,TRBD1,TRBJ2-2,-,TGCGCCAGCAGCCCAGGGACAGGGGGCTACACCGGGGAGCTGTTTTTT,CASSPGTGGYTGELFF
TRBV5-8,-,TRBJ1-5,-,TGTGCCAGCAGCTCATCTCCGGGGGCTCTTAGCAATCAGCCCCAGCATTTT,CASSSSPGALSNQPQHF
TRBV6-2/TRBV6-3,-,TRBJ1-1,many,TGTGCCAGCAGGAACACAGGAGGAGCTGAAGCTTTCTTT,CASRNTGGAEAFF
TRBV3-1,-,TRBJ1-5,many,TGTGCCAGCAGCCTCTATAGCAATCAGCCCCAGCATTTT,CASSLYSNQPQHF
TRBV2,-,TRBJ1-2,-,TGTGCCAGCAGTGTAATCCGACAGCCTTATTATGGCTACACCTTC,CASSVIRQPYYGYTF
TRBV18,-,TRBJ1-1,-,TGTGCCAGCTCGCTCCAGGGGAAGAGCACTGAAGCTTTCTTT,CASSLQGKSTEAFF
TRBV14,-,TRBJ2-2,-,TGTGCCAGCAGCTCTCTCGGGACTTCGAACACCGGGGAGCTGTTTTTT,CASSSLGTSNTGELFF